This TCR beta chain was sequenced in a study of naive and memory T cell subsets. Whole-study findings and limits: In naive cells, over 85% of TCR sequences were seen only once.

Separate alpha and beta amplification began at the second PCR step. CMV status came from CD4+ T cell IFNgamma after overnight CMV lysate stimulation of fresh PBMCs. This clonotype has only a few counts. Its cognate antigen is unknown. Germline V gene sequence: CDR1 SGHTA, CDR2 FQGNSA. This CDR3 is built from 17 residues. Trimming at V came to 4 bases and at J to 2 bases, leaving 8 bases not matched to a gene. The beta constant-region primer was an equimolar mix of two oligonucleotides covering TRBC1 and TRBC2. Four rounds of PCR amplified the ligated cDNA using nested alpha and beta constant-region primers plus SP2. TCRdb processed the UMI-ligation and nested PCR reads anew with MiXCR; each CDR3 protein has one entry. The sample lists about 22,000 distinct CDR3 sequences, roughly 10% seen once, with approximately 21% in the top ten.

The chain combines TRBV7-2 with TRBJ2-6; 7 bases align to TRBD1. This receptor was taken from a human donor in good health. Sequenced input: central memory CD8+ T cells from blood. The CDR3 DNA reads TGTGCCAGCAGCTCACTGACAGGGATGGCTGGGGCCAACGTCCTGACTTTC. This encodes CASSSLTGMAGANVLTF.